This section outlines one T cell receptor beta chain sequence together with its context. A read error may explain this, as a much larger clone is one base away. Germline CDR1 and CDR2: DFQATT and SNEGSKA (reference sequence). The CDR3 contains 11 residues. The sample comes from a study of post-analysis software for immune sequencing data. Researchers reported that TCR beta cDNA libraries carried unique molecular identifiers. TCRdb recomputed calls from the PCR reads with MiXCR, one row per CDR3 protein. The table lists about 160,000 distinct CDR3 sequences, around 36% of them singletons. The chain carries TRBV20-1 and TRBJ2-5; no reliable D call. The DNA end is more similar to TRBJ2-7, so the J call may be wrong. Sequencing used blood, obtained after autologous hematopoietic stem cell transplantation. The receptor was isolated from a girl aged 10-17 years with multiple sclerosis. The CDR3 DNA reads as TGCAGTGCTAGAGAGGACTACGAGCAGTACTTC. Translated, it gives CSAREDYEQYF.